A single sample gave rise to the 14 T cell receptor beta chains below, sequenced in a study of beta chain features in type 1 diabetes. The sequenced template was cDNA made from the entire isolated RNA. Assay: immunoSEQ multiplex PCR; the TCRdb copy retains only in-frame clones and omits some. Among about 620,000 clones, roughly a sixth were seen once, and the ten largest hold around 0.1%. Specimen: naive CD4+ T cells from blood. These receptors came from a young man in good health.

This clone was found a few times. V and J are TRBV19 and TRBJ1-1, with D possibly being TRBD1 (5 bases). V was pared by 2 bases and J by 1 base, with 8 bases between. This CDR3 region has 14 residues. Germline V gene lookup returns CDR1 LNHDA and CDR2 SQIVND (reference sequence). The CDR3 sequence: CASSIQGGNTEAFF. The CDR3 DNA reads as TGTGCCAGTAGTATACAGGGCGGGAACACTGAAGCTTTCTTT.

This clone has just a few counts. The rearrangement links TRBV4-1 to TRBJ1-1, with D unclear. This CDR3 region has 16 residues. Trimming took 1 base from V and 4 from J, leaving 16 bases between them. CDR1 and CDR2 from the germline V gene are MGHRA and YSYEKL. CDR3 DNA sequence: TGCGCCAGCAGCCAAGGGGGAGGCCGACCGGGCACTGAAGCTTTCTTT. Its translation is CASSQGGGRPGTEAFF.

V is TRBV5-4 and J is TRBJ2-4; 9 nucleotides line up with TRBD2. V lost 0 bases and J lost 6; bases outside the gene matches: 10. CDR1 and CDR2 from the germline V gene are SGHNT and YYREEE (reference sequence). The CDR3 runs 17 residues. The CDR3 protein is CASSLEAAGGRRNIQYF. The CDR3 coding sequence is TGTGCCAGCAGCTTGGAGGCAGCGGGGGGCCGTCGAAACATTCAGTACTTC.

V and J are TRBV5-1 and TRBJ2-7; D is unclear. This CDR3 comprises 15 residues. Germline V gene lookup returns CDR1 SGHRS and CDR2 YFSETQ. The V and J ends lost 0 bases and 0 bases respectively, with 10 bases between them. CDR3 sequence (DNA): TGCGCCAGCAGCTTGGATAGGACCCGCTCCTACGAGCAGTACTTC. This gives the protein CASSLDRTRSYEQYF. Full variable domain (outside the CDR3, taken from reference TRBV5-1 and TRBJ2-7): KAGVTQTPRYLIKTRGQQVTLSCSPISGHRSVSWYQQTPGQGLQFLFEYFSETQRNKGNFPGRFSGRQFSNSRSEMNVSTLELGDSALYLCASSLDRTRSYEQYFGPGTRLTVT.

This clone came up a few times. This CDR3 is CASSVTGEKTQYF. In nucleotides, the CDR3 is TGTGCCAGCAGCGTGACGGGAGAAAAGACCCAGTACTTC. The chain recombines TRBV9 with TRBJ2-5; D is possibly TRBD2 (6 bases). CDR1 and CDR2 (germline): SGDLS, YYNGEE. V was clipped by 2 bases and J by 6 bases, with 11 bases between them. The CDR3 runs 13 residues.

This clone was observed a few times. The genes are TRBV7-9 and TRBJ2-7, with 11 bases identical to TRBD1. Trimming took 5 bases from V and 3 from J; bases not matched to a gene: 6. The CDR3 has 15 residues. Germline assignment: CDR1 SEHNR and CDR2 FQNEAQ (reference sequence). The CDR3 is CASSLTGTGGYEQYF. The CDR3 DNA is TGTGCCAGCAGCCTGACCGGGACAGGGGGCTACGAGCAGTACTTC.

The V and J genes are TRBV7-3 and TRBJ2-1; 8 nucleotides agree with TRBD1. The junction had 6 bases not matched to a gene; V was cut back by 5 bases and J by 9 bases. Germline values: CDR1 SGHTA, CDR2 FQGTGA. This CDR3 has 13 residues. CDR3 bases: TGTGCCAGCAGCCGAGATACAGGGGGTGAGCAGTTCTTC. Its protein is CASSRDTGGEQFF. The full variable domain, with the rest looked up from reference TRBV7-3 and TRBJ2-1, is GAGVSQTPSNKVTEKGKYVELRCDPISGHTALYWYRQSLGQGPEFLIYFQGTGAADDSGLPNDRFFAVRPEGSVSTLKIQRTERGDSAVYLCASSRDTGGEQFFGPGTRLTVL.

The sample holds a few counts of this clone. The chain joins TRBV7-8 to TRBJ1-1; D call uncertain. Trimming left V 1 base short and J 11 bases short, with 14 bases between. This CDR3 region has 13 residues. The germline V gene encodes CDR1 SGHVS and CDR2 FQNEAQ. The DNA of the CDR3 is TGTGCCAGCAGCTTAGAATCTTTCCTGGGTGCTTTCTTT. Encoded protein: CASSLESFLGAFF.

The V call is TRBV28, the J call TRBJ2-7; either TRBD1 or TRBD2 may fit D (5 bases each). Germline V gene sequence: CDR1 MDHEN, CDR2 SYDVKM. This CDR3 spans 13 amino acids. V was trimmed by 3 bases and J by 3 bases, leaving 9 bases between them. CDR3 amino acids: CASSFGDRYEQYF. The CDR3 DNA follows: TGTGCCAGCAGTTTCGGGGACCGCTACGAGCAGTACTTC.

This chain uses TRBV7-9 with TRBJ1-3; D might be TRBD1 (6 bases). V lost 5 bases, J lost 4 bases, and 21 bases lay in between. The germline gives CDR1 SEHNR, CDR2 FQNEAQ (reference sequence). This CDR3 region has 17 residues. In DNA, the CDR3 is TGTGCCAGCAGCCAGGGTCCTGGCAGGGGCGCAGGAAACACCATATATTTT. Protein sequence: CASSQGPGRGAGNTIYF.

This clone was counted only a few times. J is TRBJ1-2 and V is TRBV30; D perhaps matches TRBD1 (6 bases). V lost 3 bases and J lost 5, with 10 bases in between. The germline V gene encodes CDR1 GTSNPN and CDR2 SVGIG (reference sequence). The CDR3 extends over 12 amino acids. CDR3 bases: TGTGCCTGGAGCCGGACAGTTTATGGCTACACCTTC. It encodes CAWSRTVYGYTF.

The chain couples TRBV9 to TRBJ2-7; D ambiguous. There are 15 residues in the CDR3. The germline V and J ends were trimmed by 0 bases and 2 bases, with 12 bases remaining between them. The germline V gene has CDR1 SGDLS and CDR2 YYNGEE. CDR3 DNA: TGTGCCAGCAGCGTAGGCGGTTCGCTCCCCTACGAGCAGTACTTC. It translates to CASSVGGSLPYEQYF.

This clone has just a few counts. This CDR3 reads CASRPLRAYGYTF. Written as DNA, the CDR3 is TGTGCCAGCAGACCGCTTAGGGCCTATGGCTACACCTTC. V and J are TRBV7-8 and TRBJ1-2; no clear D. Germline loops: CDR1 SGHVS, CDR2 FQNEAQ. The V end was cut by 6 bases, the J end by 4 bases, with 12 bases between. The CDR3 contains 13 residues.

This clone was counted only a few times. The CDR3 DNA sequence: TGTGCCAGCAGCTGGGGAGTTGGGGGCAATCAGCCCCAGCATTTT. Translated: CASSWGVGGNQPQHF. This chain uses TRBV5-6 with TRBJ1-5; no clear D gene. V was pared by 3 bases and J by 2 bases, with 12 bases between. There are 15 residues in the CDR3. Germline V gene lookup returns CDR1 SGHDT and CDR2 YYEEEE.